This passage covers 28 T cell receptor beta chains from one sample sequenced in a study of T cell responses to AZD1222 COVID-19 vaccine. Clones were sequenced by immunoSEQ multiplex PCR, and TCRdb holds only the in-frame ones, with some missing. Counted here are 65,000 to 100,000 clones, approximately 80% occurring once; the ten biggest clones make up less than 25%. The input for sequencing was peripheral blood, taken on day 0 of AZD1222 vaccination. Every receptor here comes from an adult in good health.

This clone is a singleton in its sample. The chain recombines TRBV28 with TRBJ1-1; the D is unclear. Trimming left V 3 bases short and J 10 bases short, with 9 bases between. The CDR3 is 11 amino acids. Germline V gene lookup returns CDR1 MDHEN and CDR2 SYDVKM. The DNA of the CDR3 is TGTGCCAGCAGTTTGAGCCTTAGAGCTTTCTTT. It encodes CASSLSLRAFF.

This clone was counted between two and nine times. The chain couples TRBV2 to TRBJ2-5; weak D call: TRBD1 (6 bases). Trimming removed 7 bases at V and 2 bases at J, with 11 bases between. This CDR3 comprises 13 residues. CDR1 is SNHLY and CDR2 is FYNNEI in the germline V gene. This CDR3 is CASTRDRQETQYF. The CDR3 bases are TGTGCCAGCACGAGAGACAGGCAAGAGACCCAGTACTTC.

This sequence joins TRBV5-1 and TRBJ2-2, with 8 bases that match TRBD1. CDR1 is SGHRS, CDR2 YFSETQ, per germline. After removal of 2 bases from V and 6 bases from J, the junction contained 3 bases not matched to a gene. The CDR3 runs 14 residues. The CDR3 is CASSFSQGAGELFF. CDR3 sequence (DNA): TGCGCCAGCAGCTTCTCACAGGGGGCCGGGGAGCTGTTTTTT.

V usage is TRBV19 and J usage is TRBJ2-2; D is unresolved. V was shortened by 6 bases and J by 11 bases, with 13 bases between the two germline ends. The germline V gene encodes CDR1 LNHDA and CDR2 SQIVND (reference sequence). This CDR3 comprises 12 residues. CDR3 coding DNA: TGTGCCAGTAGCCTTGACCCATTTGAGCTGTTTTTT. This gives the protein CASSLDPFELFF.

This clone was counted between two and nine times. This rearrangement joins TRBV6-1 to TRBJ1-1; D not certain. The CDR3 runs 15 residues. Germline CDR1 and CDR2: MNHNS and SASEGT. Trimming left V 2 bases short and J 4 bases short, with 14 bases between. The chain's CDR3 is CASSETPRSGTEAFF. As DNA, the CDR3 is TGTGCCAGCAGTGAAACCCCCCGGTCGGGCACTGAAGCTTTCTTT.

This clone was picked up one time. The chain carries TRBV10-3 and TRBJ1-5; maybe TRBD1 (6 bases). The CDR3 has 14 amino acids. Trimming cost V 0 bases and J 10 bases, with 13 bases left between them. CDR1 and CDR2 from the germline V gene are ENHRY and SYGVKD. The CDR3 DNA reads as TGTGCCATCAGTGAGTCTACAGGGTTTGATCCCCAGCATTTT. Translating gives CAISESTGFDPQHF.

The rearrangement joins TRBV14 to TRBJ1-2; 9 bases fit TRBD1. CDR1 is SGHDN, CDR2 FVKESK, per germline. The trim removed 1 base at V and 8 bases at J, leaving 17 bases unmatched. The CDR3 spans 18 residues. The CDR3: CASSQVGTGRTSIGGYTF. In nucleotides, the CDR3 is TGTGCCAGCAGCCAAGTCGGGACAGGGCGAACCTCAATCGGGGGCTACACCTTC. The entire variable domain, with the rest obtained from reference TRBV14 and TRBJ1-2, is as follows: EAGVTQFPSHSVIEKGQTVTLRCDPISGHDNLYWYRRVMGKEIKFLLHFVKESKQDESGMPNNRFLAERTGGTYSTLKVQPAELEDSGVYFCASSQVGTGRTSIGGYTFGSGTRLTVV.

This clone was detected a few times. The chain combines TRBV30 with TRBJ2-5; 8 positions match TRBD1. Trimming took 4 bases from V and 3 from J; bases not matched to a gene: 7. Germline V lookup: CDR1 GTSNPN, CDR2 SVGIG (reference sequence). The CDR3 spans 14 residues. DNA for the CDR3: TGTGCCTGGACGAACCCGGACAGGGAAGAGACCCAGTACTTC. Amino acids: CAWTNPDREETQYF.

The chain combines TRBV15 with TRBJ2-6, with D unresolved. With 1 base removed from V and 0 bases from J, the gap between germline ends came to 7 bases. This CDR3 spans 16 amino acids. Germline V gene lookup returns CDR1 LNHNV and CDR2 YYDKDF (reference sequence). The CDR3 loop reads CATSRGKASGANVLTF. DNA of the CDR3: TGTGCCACCAGCAGAGGGAAAGCCTCTGGGGCCAACGTCCTGACTTTC.

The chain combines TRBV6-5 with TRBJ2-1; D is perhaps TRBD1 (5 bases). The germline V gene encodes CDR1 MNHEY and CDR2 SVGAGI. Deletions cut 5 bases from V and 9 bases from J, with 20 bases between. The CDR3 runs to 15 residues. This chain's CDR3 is CASSPRQGGQREQFF. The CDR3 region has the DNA TGTGCCAGCAGTCCCCGGCAGGGTGGCCAACGTGAGCAGTTCTTC.

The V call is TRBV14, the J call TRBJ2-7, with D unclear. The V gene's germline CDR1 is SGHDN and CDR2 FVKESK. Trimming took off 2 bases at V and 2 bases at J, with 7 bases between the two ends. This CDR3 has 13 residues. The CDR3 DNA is TGTGCCAGCAGCCAAAGCGTAACCTACGAGCAGTACTTC. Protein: CASSQSVTYEQYF.

CDR3 in amino acids: CASSFRQGEDYGYTF. The DNA for the CDR3 is TGTGCCAGCAGCTTCAGGCAGGGTGAGGACTATGGCTACACCTTC. This sequence joins TRBV5-4 and TRBJ1-2; possibly TRBD1 for D (5 bases). The CDR3 loop spans 15 amino acids. CDR1 is SGHNT, CDR2 YYREEE, per germline (reference sequence). The V end was cut by 2 bases, the J end by 3 bases, with 14 bases between.

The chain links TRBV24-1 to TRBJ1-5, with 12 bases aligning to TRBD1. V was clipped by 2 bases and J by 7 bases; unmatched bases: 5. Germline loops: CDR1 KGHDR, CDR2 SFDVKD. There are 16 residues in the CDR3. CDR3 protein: CATSDSGTGGRQPQHF. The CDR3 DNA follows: TGTGCCACCAGTGATTCCGGGACAGGGGGCCGACAGCCCCAGCATTTT.

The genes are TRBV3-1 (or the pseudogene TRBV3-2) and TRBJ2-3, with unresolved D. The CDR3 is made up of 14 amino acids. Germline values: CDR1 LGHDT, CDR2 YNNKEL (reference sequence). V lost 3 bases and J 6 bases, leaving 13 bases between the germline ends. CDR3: CASSQIGLEDTQYF. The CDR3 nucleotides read TGTGCCAGCAGCCAGATAGGCCTCGAGGATACGCAGTATTTT.

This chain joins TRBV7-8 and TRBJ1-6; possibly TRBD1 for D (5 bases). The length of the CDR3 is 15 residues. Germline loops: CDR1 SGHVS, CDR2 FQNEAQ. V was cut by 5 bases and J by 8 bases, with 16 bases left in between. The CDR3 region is CASSTGGMGHSPLHF. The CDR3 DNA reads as TGTGCCAGCAGCACTGGGGGAATGGGTCATTCACCCCTCCACTTT.

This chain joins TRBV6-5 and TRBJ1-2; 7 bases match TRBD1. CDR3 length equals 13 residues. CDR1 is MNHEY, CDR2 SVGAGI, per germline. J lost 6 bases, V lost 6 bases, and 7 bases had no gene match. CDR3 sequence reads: CASSRQGVDGYTF. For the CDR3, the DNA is TGTGCCAGCAGCCGACAGGGAGTGGATGGCTACACCTTC.

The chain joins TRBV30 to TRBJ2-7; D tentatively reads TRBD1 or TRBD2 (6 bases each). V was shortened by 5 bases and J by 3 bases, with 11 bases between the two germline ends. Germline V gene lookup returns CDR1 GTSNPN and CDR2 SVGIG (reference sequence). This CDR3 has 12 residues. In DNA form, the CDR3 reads TGTGCCTGGGGCGGGACACTCTACGAGCAGTACTTC. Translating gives CAWGGTLYEQYF.

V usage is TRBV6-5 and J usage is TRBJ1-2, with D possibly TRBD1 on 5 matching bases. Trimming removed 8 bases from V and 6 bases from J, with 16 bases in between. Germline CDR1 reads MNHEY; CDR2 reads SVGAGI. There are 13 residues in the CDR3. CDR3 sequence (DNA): TGTGCCAGCCGGTCGGGGGGAGGGGATGGCTACACCTTC. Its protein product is CASRSGGGDGYTF.

The CDR3 is CASSLLAASYEQYF. The CDR3 bases are TGTGCCAGCAGCTTGCTTGCGGCCTCCTACGAGCAGTACTTC. The chain joins TRBV5-8 to TRBJ2-7, with D hard to call. The CDR3 loop spans 14 amino acids. Trimming took 1 base from V and 0 from J, leaving 8 bases between them. CDR1 is SGHTS and CDR2 is YDEGEE in the germline V gene. Combining the CDR3 with reference TRBV5-8 and TRBJ2-7 gives the whole variable domain EAGVTQSPTHLIKTRGQQATLRCSPISGHTSVYWYQQALGLGLQFLLWYDEGEERNRGNFPPRFSGRQFPNYSSELNVNALELEDSALYLCASSLLAASYEQYFGPGTRLTVT.

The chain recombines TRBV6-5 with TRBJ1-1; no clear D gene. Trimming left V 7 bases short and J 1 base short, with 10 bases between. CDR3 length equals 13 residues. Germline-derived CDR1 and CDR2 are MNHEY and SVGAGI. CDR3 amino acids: CASNLGQNTEAFF. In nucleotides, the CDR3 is TGTGCCAGCAACCTCGGGCAGAACACTGAAGCTTTCTTT.

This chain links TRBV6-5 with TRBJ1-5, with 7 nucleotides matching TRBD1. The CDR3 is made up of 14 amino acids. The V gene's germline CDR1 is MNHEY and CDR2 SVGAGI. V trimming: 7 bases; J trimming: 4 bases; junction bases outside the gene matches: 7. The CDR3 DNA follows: TGTGCCAGCACCCCAGACAGGGCAAATCAGCCCCAGCATTTT. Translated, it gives CASTPDRANQPQHF.

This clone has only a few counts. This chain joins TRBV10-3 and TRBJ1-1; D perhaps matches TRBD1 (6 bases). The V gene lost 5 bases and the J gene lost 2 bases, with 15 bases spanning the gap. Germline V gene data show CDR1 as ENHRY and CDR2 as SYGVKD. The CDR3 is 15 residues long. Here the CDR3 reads CAISPRQADNTEAFF. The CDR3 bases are TGTGCCATCAGTCCCCGACAGGCCGACAACACTGAAGCTTTCTTT.

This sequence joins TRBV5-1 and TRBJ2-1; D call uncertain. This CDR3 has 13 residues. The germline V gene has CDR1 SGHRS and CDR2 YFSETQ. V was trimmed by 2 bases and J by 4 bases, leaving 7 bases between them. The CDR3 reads CASSFQEYNEQFF. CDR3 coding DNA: TGCGCCAGCAGCTTCCAGGAATACAATGAGCAGTTCTTC.

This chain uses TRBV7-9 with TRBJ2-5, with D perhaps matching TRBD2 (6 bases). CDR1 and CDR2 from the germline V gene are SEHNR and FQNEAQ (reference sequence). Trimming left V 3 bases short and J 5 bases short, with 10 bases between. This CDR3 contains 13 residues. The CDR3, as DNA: TGTGCCAGCAGCTTGGAGGGCGTCGAGACCCAGTACTTC. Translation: CASSLEGVETQYF.

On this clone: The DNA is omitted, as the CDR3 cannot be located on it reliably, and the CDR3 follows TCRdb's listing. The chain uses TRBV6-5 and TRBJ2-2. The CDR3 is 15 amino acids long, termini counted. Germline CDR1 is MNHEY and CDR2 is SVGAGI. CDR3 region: CASSSSTVITGELFF.

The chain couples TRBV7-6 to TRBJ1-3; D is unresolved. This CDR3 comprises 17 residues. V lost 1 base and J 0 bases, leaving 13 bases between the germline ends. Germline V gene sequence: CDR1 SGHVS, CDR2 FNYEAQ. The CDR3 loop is CASSLGMGQISGNTIYF. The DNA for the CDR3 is TGTGCCAGCAGCTTAGGAATGGGCCAGATCTCTGGAAACACCATATATTTT.

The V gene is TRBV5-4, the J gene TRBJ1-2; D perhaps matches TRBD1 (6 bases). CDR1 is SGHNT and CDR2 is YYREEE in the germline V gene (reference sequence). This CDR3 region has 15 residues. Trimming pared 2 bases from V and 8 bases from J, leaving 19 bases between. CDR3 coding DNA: TGTGCCAGCAGCTTCTCCGGGCAGGGGCCGAGGGGCTACACCTTC. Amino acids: CASSFSGQGPRGYTF.

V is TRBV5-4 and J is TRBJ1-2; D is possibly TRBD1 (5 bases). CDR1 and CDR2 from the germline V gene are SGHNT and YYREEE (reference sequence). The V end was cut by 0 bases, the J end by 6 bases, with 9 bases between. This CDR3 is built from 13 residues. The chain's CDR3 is CASSLGQGDGYTF. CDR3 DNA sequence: TGTGCCAGCAGCTTGGGGCAGGGAGATGGCTACACCTTC.